This T cell receptor (beta chain) is from a study of CD8 T cells in Susac syndrome. This clonotype was picked up one time. The junction departs from the called germline gene at one end, perhaps through a read error. Sequencing of TCR beta drew on CD8+ and CD4+ T cells from blood. RNA totalling about 0.45 to 1 ug underwent reverse transcription with random hexamers. TCRdb passed the immunoSEQ multiplex PCR reads through MiXCR, listing each CDR3 protein once. This table has around 160,000 distinct CDR3 sequences, around 94% appearing once. The germline gives CDR1 SQVTM, CDR2 ANQGSEA. The CDR3 spans 11 residues.

The sample comprised CD4+ T cells from PBMCs. The V and J genes are TRBV29-1 and TRBJ1-2, with 8 bases aligning to TRBD1. The sequence was obtained from a human donor in good health. In DNA, the CDR3 is TGCAGCGTTGGAGTCACAGGGGGGGAGGCCTTC. Its protein is CSVGVTGGEAF.